Listed below are T cell receptor beta chains from one sample, sequenced in a study of Ad26.COV2.S vaccination and SARS-CoV-2 variants. Measured with immunoSEQ multiplex PCR; TCRdb has only the in-frame clones, and not every one. The sample holds around 250,000 clones, roughly 89% seen once. The sample consisted of peripheral blood, taken in a trial of Ad26.COV2.S vaccine versus placebo. The receptors derive from a person between 18 and 60 years old who received the Ad26.COV2.S COVID-19 vaccine or a placebo. Both conserved end residues are part of each CDR3. Each record gives: J gene, clone size, D gene, V gene, CDR3 protein, CDR3 DNA. D genes are given only for firm matches. The listing skips clone size in some rows; elsewhere it reads once, few, many or a size class.

j_call: TRBJ2-3
clone_size: NA
d_call: TRBD2
v_call: TRBV7-2
cdr3_aa: CASSLQPAGRADTQYF
cdr3_nt: TGTGCCAGCAGCTTACAGCCAGCGGGGAGGGCAGATACGCAGTATTTT

j_call: TRBJ1-1
clone_size: NA
d_call: NA
v_call: TRBV30
cdr3_aa: CAWAPGVRTEAFF
cdr3_nt: TGTGCCTGGGCCCCAGGGGTACGCACTGAAGCTTTCTTT

j_call: TRBJ1-1
clone_size: NA
d_call: NA
v_call: TRBV12-3/TRBV12-4
cdr3_aa: CASRNAGNTEAFF
cdr3_nt: TGTGCCAGCAGAAATGCGGGGAACACTGAAGCTTTCTTT

j_call: TRBJ1-4
clone_size: NA
d_call: NA
v_call: TRBV15
cdr3_aa: CATSRDLGENEKLFF
cdr3_nt: TGTGCCACCAGCAGAGATCTGGGGGAAAACGAAAAACTGTTTTTT

j_call: TRBJ1-1
clone_size: NA
d_call: NA
v_call: TRBV2
cdr3_aa: CASHHQRTENTEAFF
cdr3_nt: TGTGCTAGCCATCACCAACGGACCGAGAACACTGAAGCTTTCTTT

j_call: TRBJ2-1
clone_size: NA
d_call: NA
v_call: TRBV2
cdr3_aa: CASRLWESYNEQFF
cdr3_nt: TGTGCCAGCAGGTTGTGGGAATCCTACAATGAGCAGTTCTTC

j_call: TRBJ2-1
clone_size: NA
d_call: NA
v_call: TRBV7-8
cdr3_aa: CASSLVEGYEGIETDEQFF
cdr3_nt: TGTGCCAGCAGCTTAGTCGAGGGTTATGAGGGTATCGAAACCGATGAGCAGTTCTTC

j_call: TRBJ1-1
clone_size: few
d_call: NA
v_call: TRBV27
cdr3_aa: CASSLRRTVNTEAFF
cdr3_nt: TGTGCCAGCAGTTTAAGACGGACAGTCAACACTGAAGCTTTCTTT

j_call: TRBJ2-2
clone_size: NA
d_call: NA
v_call: TRBV11-3
cdr3_aa: CASSFRVNTGELFF
cdr3_nt: TGTGCCAGCAGCTTCAGGGTGAACACCGGGGAGCTGTTTTTT

j_call: TRBJ1-6
clone_size: once
d_call: NA
v_call: TRBV6-5
cdr3_aa: CASSYGGFNSPLHF
cdr3_nt: TGTGCCAGCAGTTACGGGGGTTTTAATTCACCCCTCCACTTT

j_call: TRBJ1-2
clone_size: NA
d_call: NA
v_call: TRBV6-5
cdr3_aa: CASSSARQNYGYTF
cdr3_nt: TGTGCCAGCAGTTCGGCACGCCAGAACTATGGCTACACCTTC

j_call: TRBJ2-1
clone_size: NA
d_call: TRBD2
v_call: TRBV5-5
cdr3_aa: CASSLGLAGGPSGYNEQFF
cdr3_nt: TGTGCCAGCAGCTTGGGACTAGCGGGAGGGCCGTCAGGGTACAATGAGCAGTTCTTC

j_call: TRBJ1-4
clone_size: NA
d_call: NA
v_call: TRBV5-1
cdr3_aa: CASSTLRATDEKLFF
cdr3_nt: TGCGCCAGCAGCACCTTGAGGGCCACAGATGAAAAACTGTTTTTT

j_call: TRBJ1-1
clone_size: NA
d_call: NA
v_call: TRBV30
cdr3_aa: CAWSVPQLEAFF
cdr3_nt: TGTGCCTGGAGTGTACCCCAGCTTGAAGCTTTCTTT

j_call: TRBJ2-2
clone_size: NA
d_call: NA
v_call: TRBV10-3
cdr3_aa: CAISDDRFNTGELFF
cdr3_nt: TGTGCCATCAGTGACGACAGGTTCAACACCGGGGAGCTGTTTTTT

j_call: TRBJ1-2
clone_size: NA
d_call: TRBD1
v_call: TRBV3-1/TRBV3-2
cdr3_aa: CASSRLIGQGDGYTF
cdr3_nt: TGTGCCAGCAGCCGATTAATCGGACAGGGTGATGGCTACACCTTC

j_call: TRBJ2-1
clone_size: NA
d_call: TRBD2
v_call: TRBV7-3
cdr3_aa: CASSIGTSMVNEQFF
cdr3_nt: TGTGCCAGCAGCATCGGGACTAGCATGGTCAATGAGCAGTTCTTC

j_call: TRBJ2-1
clone_size: NA
d_call: TRBD1
v_call: TRBV3-1/TRBV3-2
cdr3_aa: CASSHFYLDRDVGYNEQFF
cdr3_nt: TGTGCCAGCAGCCACTTTTACCTTGACAGGGATGTCGGGTACAATGAGCAGTTCTTC

j_call: TRBJ1-5
clone_size: few
d_call: NA
v_call: TRBV2
cdr3_aa: CASSEETGRSNQPQHF
cdr3_nt: TGTGCCAGCAGTGAAGAAACAGGCAGAAGCAATCAGCCCCAGCATTTT

j_call: TRBJ1-1
clone_size: few
d_call: NA
v_call: TRBV19
cdr3_aa: CASSSAEAFF
cdr3_nt: TGTGCCAGTAGTTCAGCTGAAGCTTTCTTT

j_call: TRBJ2-1
clone_size: NA
d_call: TRBD2
v_call: TRBV19
cdr3_aa: CASSMGGSSYNEQFF
cdr3_nt: TGTGCCAGTAGTATGGGGGGGAGCTCCTACAATGAGCAGTTCTTC

j_call: TRBJ2-1
clone_size: NA
d_call: TRBD2
v_call: TRBV19
cdr3_aa: CASRRPTGLAGVNEQFF
cdr3_nt: TGTGCCAGTAGGAGGCCAACCGGACTAGCGGGAGTCAATGAGCAGTTCTTC

j_call: TRBJ1-1
clone_size: few
d_call: NA
v_call: TRBV29-1
cdr3_aa: CSVEDQTPEAFF
cdr3_nt: TGCAGCGTTGAAGATCAGACACCTGAAGCTTTCTTT

j_call: TRBJ1-2
clone_size: NA
d_call: TRBD1
v_call: TRBV7-3
cdr3_aa: CASSSQPFPGQAINYGYTF
cdr3_nt: TGTGCCAGCAGCTCCCAACCGTTTCCCGGACAGGCCATTAACTATGGCTACACCTTC

j_call: TRBJ2-3
clone_size: NA
d_call: NA
v_call: TRBV7-2
cdr3_aa: CASSLAGGTTDTQYF
cdr3_nt: TGTGCCAGCAGCTTAGCGGGTGGGACCACAGATACGCAGTATTTT

j_call: TRBJ2-1
clone_size: NA
d_call: TRBD2
v_call: TRBV11-3
cdr3_aa: CASSMTSGQEQFF
cdr3_nt: TGTGCCAGCAGCATGACTAGCGGGCAGGAGCAGTTCTTC